This T cell receptor beta chain is from a study of T-cell reconstitution after alpha-beta-depleted transplantation in children. V lost 6 bases and J lost 1; bases outside the gene matches: 3. There are 14 residues in the CDR3. Per the germline V gene, CDR1 is SGHRS and CDR2 is YFSETQ. It was with unique molecular identifiers that the TCRbeta library was prepared. TCRdb called the PCR reads again in MiXCR, with one record for every CDR3 protein. The sample includes 550,000 to 800,000 distinct CDR3 sequences, 13% of them seen just once. This clonotype has at least ten counts. The gene calls are TRBV5-1 and TRBJ2-1, with 8 nucleotides matching TRBD2. The sequence was obtained from a girl under 10 years old with congenital amegakaryocytic thrombocytopenia, due to receive a stem cell transplant. Material: PBMCs, obtained before TCRalphabeta/CD19-depleted stem cell transplant. The CDR3: CASMAGGSYNEQFF. The CDR3 nucleotides are TGCGCCAGCATGGCGGGAGGATCCTACAATGAGCAGTTCTTC.